This entry concerns a single T cell receptor beta chain. The antigen is undetermined. These data come from a study of cytomegalovirus exposure and HLA in healthy donors. Broader study findings: The records held CMV serostatus as the only immune exposure information. It was in a later analysis that TCR association rates were seen to vary by HLA locus, highest for DRB1 and lowest for HLA-C. The study flagged around 150 TCR beta chains as cytomegalovirus-associated. Most TCR sequences were uncommon, yet certain public TCRs appeared in many donors.

The CDR3 runs to 15 residues. Germline V gene lookup returns CDR1 SGHAT and CDR2 FQNNGV. Deletions cut 1 base from V and 4 bases from J, with 13 bases between. Vbeta (60) and Jbeta (13) primers were used in the PCR. Produced via immunoSEQ multiplex PCR; TCRdb's table is partial and in-frame only. The table includes about 31,000 clones, 60% to 70% detected once. The sample comprised PBMCs. This chain links TRBV11-2 with TRBJ1-1; no clear D. The receptor comes from a man aged 40-49 years in good health and CMV-seropositive. The CDR3 DNA reads as TGTGCCAGCAGCTTAGCAGGCACAGCTCTCACTGAAGCTTTCTTT. Translated, it gives CASSLAGTALTEAFF.